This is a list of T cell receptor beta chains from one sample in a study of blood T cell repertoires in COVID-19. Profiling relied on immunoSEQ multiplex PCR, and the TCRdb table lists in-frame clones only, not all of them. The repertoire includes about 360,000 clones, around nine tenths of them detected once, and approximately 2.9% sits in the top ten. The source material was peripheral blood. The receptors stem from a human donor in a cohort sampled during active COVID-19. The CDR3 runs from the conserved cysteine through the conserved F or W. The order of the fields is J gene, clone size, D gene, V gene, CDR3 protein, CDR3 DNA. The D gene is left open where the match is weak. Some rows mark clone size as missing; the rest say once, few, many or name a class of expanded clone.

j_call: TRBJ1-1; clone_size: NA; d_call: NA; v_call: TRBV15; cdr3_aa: CATSRESTGTSFNTEAFF; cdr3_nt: TGTGCCACCAGCAGAGAGTCCACCGGGACTTCTTTTAACACTGAAGCTTTCTTT
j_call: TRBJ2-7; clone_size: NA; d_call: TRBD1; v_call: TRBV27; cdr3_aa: CASRPTGGLGASSYEQYF; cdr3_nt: TGTGCCAGCAGACCGACAGGGGGTCTCGGGGCAAGCTCCTACGAGCAGTACTTC
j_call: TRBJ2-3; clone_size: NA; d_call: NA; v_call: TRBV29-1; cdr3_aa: CSVERQRKDTQYF; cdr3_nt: TGCAGCGTTGAACGGCAGCGCAAAGATACGCAGTATTTT
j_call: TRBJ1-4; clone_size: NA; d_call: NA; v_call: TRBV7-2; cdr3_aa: CASSRDGKTNEKLFF; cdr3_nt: TGTGCCAGCAGTCGTGACGGGAAAACTAATGAAAAACTGTTTTTT
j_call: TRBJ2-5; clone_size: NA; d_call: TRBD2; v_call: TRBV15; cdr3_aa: CATSSSLADVETQYF; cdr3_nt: TGTGCCACCAGCAGCTCGCTAGCGGACGTAGAGACCCAGTACTTC
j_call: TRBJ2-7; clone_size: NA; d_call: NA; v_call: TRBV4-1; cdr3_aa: CASSQVRGTTYEQYF; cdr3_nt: TGCGCCAGCAGCCAAGTAAGAGGTACCACCTACGAGCAGTACTTC
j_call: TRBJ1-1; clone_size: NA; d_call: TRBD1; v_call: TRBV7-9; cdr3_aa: CASSRTGANTEAFF; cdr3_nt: TGTGCCAGCAGCCGGACAGGGGCGAACACTGAAGCTTTCTTT
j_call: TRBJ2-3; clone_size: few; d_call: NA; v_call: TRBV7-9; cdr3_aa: CASSFQFGGDTQYF; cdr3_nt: TGTGCCAGCAGCTTTCAGTTCGGGGGTGATACGCAGTATTTT
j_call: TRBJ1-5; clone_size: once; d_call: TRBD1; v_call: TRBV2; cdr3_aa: CASSLTGGGQPQHF; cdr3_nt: TGTGCCAGCAGTCTGACAGGGGGCGGTCAGCCCCAGCATTTT
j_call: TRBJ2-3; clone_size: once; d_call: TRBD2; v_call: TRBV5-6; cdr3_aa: CASSLLAGGPTDTQYF; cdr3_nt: TGTGCCAGCAGCTTGCTAGCGGGGGGACCCACAGATACGCAGTATTTT
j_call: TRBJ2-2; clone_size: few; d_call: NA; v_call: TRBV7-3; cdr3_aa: CASSLTSQGTGELFF; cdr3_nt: TGTGCCAGCAGCTTAACTAGCCAGGGGACGGGGGAGCTGTTTTTT
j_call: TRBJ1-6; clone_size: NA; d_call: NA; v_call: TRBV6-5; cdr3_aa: CASSSLSLGPNSPLHF; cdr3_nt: TGTGCCAGCAGTTCGCTCTCACTAGGACCTAATTCACCCCTCCACTTT
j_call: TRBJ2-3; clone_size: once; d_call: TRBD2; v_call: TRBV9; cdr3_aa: CASSPGGGLTDTQYF; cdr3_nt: TGTGCCAGCAGCCCGGGGGGAGGCCTGACAGATACGCAGTATTTT
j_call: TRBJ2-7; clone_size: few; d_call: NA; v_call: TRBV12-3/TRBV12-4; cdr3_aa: CASSLAQGGEQYF; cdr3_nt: TGTGCCAGCAGTTTAGCTCAGGGCGGCGAGCAGTACTTC
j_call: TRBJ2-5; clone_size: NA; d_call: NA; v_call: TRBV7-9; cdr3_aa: CASSSLVQETQYF; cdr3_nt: TGTGCCAGCAGCTCCCTTGTCCAAGAGACCCAGTACTTC
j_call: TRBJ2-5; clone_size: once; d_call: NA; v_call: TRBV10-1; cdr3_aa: CASSAGRETQYF; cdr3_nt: TGCGCCAGCAGTGCGGGGAGAGAGACCCAGTACTTC
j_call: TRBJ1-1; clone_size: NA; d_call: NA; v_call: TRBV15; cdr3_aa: CATSQDRTSGEAFF; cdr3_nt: TGTGCCACCAGCCAGGACAGAACTTCGGGTGAAGCTTTCTTT
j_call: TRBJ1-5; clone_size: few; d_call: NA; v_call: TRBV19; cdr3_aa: CASSPRDQPQHF; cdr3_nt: TGTGCCAGTAGTCCCAGGGATCAGCCCCAGCATTTT
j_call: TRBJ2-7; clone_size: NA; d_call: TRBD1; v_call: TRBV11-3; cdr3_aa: CASSLGQDYEQYF; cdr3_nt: TGTGCCAGCAGCTTGGGACAGGACTACGAGCAGTACTTC
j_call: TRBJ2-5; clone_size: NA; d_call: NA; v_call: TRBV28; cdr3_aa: CASSSYRETQYF; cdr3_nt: TGTGCCAGCAGTTCATATAGAGAGACCCAGTACTTC
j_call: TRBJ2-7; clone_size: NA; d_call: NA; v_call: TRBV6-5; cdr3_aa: CASSYGTPLSYEQYF; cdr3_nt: TGTGCCAGCAGTTACGGGACACCGTTATCCTACGAGCAGTACTTC
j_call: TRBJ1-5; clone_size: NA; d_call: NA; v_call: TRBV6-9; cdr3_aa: CASSHTQTGLESNQPQHF; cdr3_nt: TGTGCCAGCAGTCATACCCAAACGGGACTGGAAAGCAATCAGCCCCAGCATTTT
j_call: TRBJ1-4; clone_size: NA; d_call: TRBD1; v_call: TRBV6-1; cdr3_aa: CASSEATGPTNEKLFF; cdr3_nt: TGTGCCAGCAGTGAAGCGACAGGGCCAACTAATGAAAAACTGTTTTTT
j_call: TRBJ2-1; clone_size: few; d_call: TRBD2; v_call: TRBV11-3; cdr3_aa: CASSLRTSAYNEQFF; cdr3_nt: TGTGCCAGCAGCTTAAGAACTAGCGCCTACAATGAGCAGTTCTTC
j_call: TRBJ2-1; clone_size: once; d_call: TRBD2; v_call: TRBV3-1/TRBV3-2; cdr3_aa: CASSQGSYSGRAGEQFF; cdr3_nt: TGTGCCAGCAGCCAAGGGTCGTATAGCGGGAGGGCCGGGGAGCAGTTCTTC
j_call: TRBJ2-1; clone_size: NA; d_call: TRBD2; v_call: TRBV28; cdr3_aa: CASNLAGRGNEQFF; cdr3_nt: TGTGCCAGTAATCTAGCGGGCCGGGGCAATGAGCAGTTCTTC
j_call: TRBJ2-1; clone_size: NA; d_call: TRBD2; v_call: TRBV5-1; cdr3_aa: CASSGLREGNEQFF; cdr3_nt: TGCGCCAGCAGCGGTCTCCGGGAGGGCAATGAGCAGTTCTTC
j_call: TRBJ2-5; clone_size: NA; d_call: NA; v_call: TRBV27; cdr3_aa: CASSLGRLQETQYF; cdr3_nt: TGTGCCAGCAGTTTGGGCCGGTTACAAGAGACCCAGTACTTC
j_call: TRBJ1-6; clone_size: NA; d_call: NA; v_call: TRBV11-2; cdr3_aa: CASSLRSNSPLHF; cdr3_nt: TGTGCCAGCAGCTTACGGTCAAATTCACCCCTCCACTTT
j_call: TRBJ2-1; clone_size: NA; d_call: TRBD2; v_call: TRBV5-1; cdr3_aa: CASSRTSVNSYNEQFF; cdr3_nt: TGCGCCAGCAGCCGGACTAGCGTGAACTCCTACAATGAGCAGTTCTTC
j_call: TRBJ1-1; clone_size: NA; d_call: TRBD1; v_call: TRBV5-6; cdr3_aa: CASSLPRDRGAFF; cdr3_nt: TGTGCCAGCAGTCTCCCCCGGGACAGGGGCGCTTTCTTT
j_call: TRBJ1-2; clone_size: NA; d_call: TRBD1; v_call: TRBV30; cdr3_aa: CAWTSQGIGYTF; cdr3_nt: TGTGCCTGGACCTCACAGGGGATCGGGTACACCTTC
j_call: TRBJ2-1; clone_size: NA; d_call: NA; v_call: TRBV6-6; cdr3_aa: CASSSGYYNEQFF; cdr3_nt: TGTGCCAGCAGTTCGGGGTACTACAATGAGCAGTTCTTC
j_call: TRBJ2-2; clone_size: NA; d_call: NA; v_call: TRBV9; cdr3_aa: CASSVDFTGGAGGELFF; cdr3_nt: TGTGCCAGCAGCGTAGACTTTACAGGGGGGGCTGGCGGGGAGCTGTTTTTT
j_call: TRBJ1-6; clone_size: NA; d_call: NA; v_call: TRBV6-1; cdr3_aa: CASSVTGQHRYNSPLHF; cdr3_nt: TGTGCCAGCAGTGTCACCGGACAGCACAGATATAATTCACCCCTCCACTTT
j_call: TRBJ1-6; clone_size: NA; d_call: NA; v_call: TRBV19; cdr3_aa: CASRRASGNFDNSPLHF; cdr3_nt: TGTGCCAGTAGGCGAGCCTCAGGAAATTTCGATAATTCACCCCTCCACTTT
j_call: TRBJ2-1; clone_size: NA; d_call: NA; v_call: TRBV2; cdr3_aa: CASSDRDTIYNEQFF; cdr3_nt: TGTGCCAGCAGTGATCGGGACACCATATACAATGAGCAGTTCTTC
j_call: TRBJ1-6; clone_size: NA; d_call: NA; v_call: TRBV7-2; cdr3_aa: CASSFADSNNSPLHF; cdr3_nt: TGTGCCAGCAGCTTCGCGGACAGTAATAATTCACCCCTCCACTTT
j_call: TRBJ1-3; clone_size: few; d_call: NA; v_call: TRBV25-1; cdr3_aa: CASLLQGIGNTIYF; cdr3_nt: TGTGCCAGTTTACTACAGGGAATTGGAAACACCATATATTTT
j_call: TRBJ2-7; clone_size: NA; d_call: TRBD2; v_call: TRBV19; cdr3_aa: CASSIVTSGGVYEQYF; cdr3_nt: TGTGCCAGTAGTATCGTGACTAGCGGGGGGGTTTACGAGCAGTACTTC
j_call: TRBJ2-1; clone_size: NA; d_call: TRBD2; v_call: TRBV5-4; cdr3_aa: CASSPGLAGGLGNEQFF; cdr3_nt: TGTGCCAGCAGCCCCGGACTAGCGGGGGGGCTTGGGAATGAGCAGTTCTTC
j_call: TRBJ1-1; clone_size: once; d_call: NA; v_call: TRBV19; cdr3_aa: CASSIGPRGPEAFF; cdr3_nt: TGTGCCAGTAGTATAGGCCCCAGGGGACCTGAAGCTTTCTTT
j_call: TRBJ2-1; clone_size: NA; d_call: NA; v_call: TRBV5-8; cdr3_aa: CASTPRGPLDEQFF; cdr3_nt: TGTGCCAGCACCCCCAGGGGCCCCCTTGATGAGCAGTTCTTC
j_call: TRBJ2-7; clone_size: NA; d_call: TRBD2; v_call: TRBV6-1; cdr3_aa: CASSEAGGERYEQYF; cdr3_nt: TGTGCCAGCAGTGAAGCCGGGGGGGAGAGGTACGAGCAGTACTTC
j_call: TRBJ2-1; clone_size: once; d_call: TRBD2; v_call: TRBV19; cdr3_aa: CASTRTSGAYNEQFF; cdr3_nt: TGTGCCAGTACCAGGACTAGCGGGGCCTACAATGAGCAGTTCTTC
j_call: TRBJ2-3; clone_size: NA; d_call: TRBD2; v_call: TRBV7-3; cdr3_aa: CASSLSLAGTDTQYF; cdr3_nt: TGTGCCAGCAGCTTATCACTAGCGGGCACAGATACGCAGTATTTT
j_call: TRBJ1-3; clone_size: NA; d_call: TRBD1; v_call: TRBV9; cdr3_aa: CASSAGGLSGNTIYF; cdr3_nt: TGTGCCAGCAGCGCAGGGGGCCTCTCTGGAAACACCATATATTTT
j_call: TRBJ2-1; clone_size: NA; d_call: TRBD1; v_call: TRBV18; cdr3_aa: CASSPTGTGGNEQFF; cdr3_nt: TGTGCCAGCTCACCGACCGGGACAGGGGGGAATGAGCAGTTCTTC
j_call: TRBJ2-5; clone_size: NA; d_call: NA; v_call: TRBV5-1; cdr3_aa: CASRAPATFQETQYF; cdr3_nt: TGCGCCAGCAGAGCCCCCGCTACGTTTCAAGAGACCCAGTACTTC
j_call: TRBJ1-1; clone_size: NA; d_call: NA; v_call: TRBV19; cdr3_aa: CASNIGGTEAFF; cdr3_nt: TGTGCCAGTAACATTGGTGGCACTGAAGCTTTCTTT
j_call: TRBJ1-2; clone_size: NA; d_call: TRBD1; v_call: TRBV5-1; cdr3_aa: CASSLRGPGTGELYGYGYTF; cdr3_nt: TGCGCCAGCAGCTTGCGCGGCCCTGGGACAGGAGAACTCTATGGCTATGGCTACACCTTC
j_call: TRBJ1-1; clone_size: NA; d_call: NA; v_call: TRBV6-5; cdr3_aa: CASKPGGTEAFF; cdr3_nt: TGTGCCAGCAAGCCGGGGGGCACTGAAGCTTTCTTT
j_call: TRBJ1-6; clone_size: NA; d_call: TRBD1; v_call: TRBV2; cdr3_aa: CASRGQGGGSPLHF; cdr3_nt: TGTGCCAGCAGAGGACAGGGTGGCGGTTCACCCCTCCACTTT